The present T cell receptor beta chain was sequenced within a study of T cells after yellow fever vaccination. Study observations and caveats: Highly abundant clonotypes carried over from the bulk population could end up in FACS-sorted repertoires as contaminants. Clones that expanded after primary vaccination mostly reappeared after the booster (just under 98% CD4, 70% to 90% CD8). Peak timing came faster in the weaker secondary response, day 5 versus 15.

Of note for this clonotype: Its antigen is not identified.

TCRdb redid the calling of the 5' RACE reads with MiXCR, one entry per CDR3 protein. This sample yields 500,000 to 650,000 distinct CDR3 sequences, of which roughly an eighth are seen a single time; 14% to 15% belongs to the top ten. Trimming cost V 8 bases and J 3 bases, with 13 bases left between them. Germline V CDR1 and CDR2: SEHNR, FQNEAQ (reference sequence). The CDR3 is made up of 14 amino acids. Specimen: PBMCs, collected on the day of the yellow fever booster vaccination. The sequence was obtained from a man younger than 45 who received the YFV17D yellow fever vaccine. V is TRBV7-9 and J is TRBJ2-2; D unclear. CDR3 nucleotides: TGTGCCAGCCAATTAGGGATCGACACCGGGGAGCTGTTTTTT. This codes for CASQLGIDTGELFF.